This is a list of T cell receptor beta chains from one sample in a study of blood T cell repertoires in COVID-19. Assay used: immunoSEQ multiplex PCR; TCRdb lists only in-frame clones, some missing. The sample contains some 120,000 clones, around 64% of which appear only once. The sequenced material came from peripheral blood. Receptor source: a human donor with acute or convalescent COVID-19. The donor label of this sample is uncertain. The CDR3 runs from the conserved cysteine through the conserved F or W. Fields, in order: J gene, D gene, V gene, clone size, CDR3 DNA, CDR3 protein. A D gene is named only where the DNA matches it firmly. The size entry is marked missing in some rows and otherwise reads once, few, many or a size class.

>TRBJ2-5|TRBD1|TRBV7-7|-
TGTGCCAGCAGCTTAGCGGGGACAGGGGAGACCCAGTACTTC
CASSLAGTGETQYF
>TRBJ2-1|TRBD1|TRBV28|few
TGTGCCAGCAGTAGGACAGGGGGCGGCTCTCCTACCTACAATGAGCAGTTCTTC
CASSRTGGGSPTYNEQFF
>TRBJ2-1|TRBD2|TRBV28|-
TGTGCCAGCAGTTTTAGCGGGCTAGCGGGGGGGAACACCAAGTTCTTC
CASSFSGLAGGNTKFF
>TRBJ1-1|TRBD1|TRBV12-5|-
TGTGCTAGTGGTTTGGTATTGGACAGGGGGCGAAGAACTGAAGCTTTCTTT
CASGLVLDRGRRTEAFF
>TRBJ1-4|-|TRBV15|-
TGTGCCACCAGCAGAGCAGGAAATGAAAAACTGTTTTTT
CATSRAGNEKLFF
>TRBJ2-1|-|TRBV2|-
TGTGCCAGCAGTTTTGTCGGGGATTCCTACAATGAGCAGTTCTTC
CASSFVGDSYNEQFF
>TRBJ1-4|-|TRBV5-5|-
TGTGCCAGCAGCTTGAGCGGCGCCTCTAATGAAAAACTGTTTTTT
CASSLSGASNEKLFF
>TRBJ1-5|TRBD1|TRBV7-9|-
TGTGCCAGCAGCTTAGCATCAGGGGGTCGCAATCAGCCCCAGCATTTT
CASSLASGGRNQPQHF
>TRBJ1-6|TRBD1|TRBV6-5|few
TGTGCCAGCAGCCCCCCGACAGGGATCAATTCACCCCTCCACTTT
CASSPPTGINSPLHF
>TRBJ1-6|TRBD1|TRBV7-9|-
TGTGCCAGCAGCTTCGGGACAGGGGGTTTGGATTCACCCCTCCACTTT
CASSFGTGGLDSPLHF
>TRBJ1-1|-|TRBV12-3/TRBV12-4|-
TGTGCCAGCACCACCTCGAGGAACACTGAAGCTTTCTTT
CASTTSRNTEAFF
>TRBJ1-6|-|TRBV27|-
TGTGCCAGCAGTCAAGCCGGGGACGGACTAAGCTCCTATAATTCACCCCTCCACTTT
CASSQAGDGLSSYNSPLHF
>TRBJ1-3|TRBD1|TRBV4-1|-
TGCGCCAGCAGCCAGGGACAGGGGGCGCGAGGAAACACCATATATTTT
CASSQGQGARGNTIYF
>TRBJ2-2|TRBD2|TRBV27|-
TGTGCCAGCAGTCGGGGGGACGAGCCCGGGGAGCTGTTTTTT
CASSRGDEPGELFF
>TRBJ2-3|TRBD2|TRBV15|once
TGTGCCACCAGCAGAGCAAGCGGGAATACGCAGTATTTT
CATSRASGNTQYF